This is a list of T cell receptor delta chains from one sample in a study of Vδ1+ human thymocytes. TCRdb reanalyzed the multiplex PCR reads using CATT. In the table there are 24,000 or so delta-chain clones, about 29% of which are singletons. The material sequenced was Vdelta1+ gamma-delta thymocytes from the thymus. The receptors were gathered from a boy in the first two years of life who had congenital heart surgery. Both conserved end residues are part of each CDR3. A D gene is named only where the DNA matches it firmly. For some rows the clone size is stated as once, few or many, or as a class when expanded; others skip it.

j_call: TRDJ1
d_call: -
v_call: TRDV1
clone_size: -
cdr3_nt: TGTGCTCTTGGGAAAGTAGGTATGGTGGCTTACACCGATAAACTCATCTTT
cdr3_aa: CALGKVGMVAYTDKLIF

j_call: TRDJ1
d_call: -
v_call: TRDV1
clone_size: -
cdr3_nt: TGTGCTCTTGGGGTCCCCCTTCCTGCCGGGGGGATTAGTCAACTCATCTTT
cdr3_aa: CALGVPLPAGGISQLIF

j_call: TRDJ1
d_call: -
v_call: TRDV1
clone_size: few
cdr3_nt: TGTGCTCTTGGGGTATCCCGCCATGTTTCGTACACCGATAAACCCATCTTT
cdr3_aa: CALGVSRHVSYTDKPIF

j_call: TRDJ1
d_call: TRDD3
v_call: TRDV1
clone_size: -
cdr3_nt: TGTGCTCTTGGGGAACGGAGCCCTACTGGGGGATACCCCGATAAACTCATCTTT
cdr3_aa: CALGERSPTGGYPDKLIF

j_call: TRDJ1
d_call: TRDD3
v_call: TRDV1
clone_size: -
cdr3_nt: TGTGCTCTTGGGTTTTTCTTAGTTCCCGAGACGCTAGGGGATAAGCGGGGCCGATACACCGATAAACTCATCTTT
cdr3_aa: CALGFFLVPETLGDKRGRYTDKLIF

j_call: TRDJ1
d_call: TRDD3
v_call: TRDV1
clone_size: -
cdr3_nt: TGTGCTCTTGGGGAGTTCGGGCTCTTCACTTCCTACGACTGGGGGATACGGACCACCGATAAACTCATCTTT
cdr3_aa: CALGEFGLFTSYDWGIRTTDKLIF

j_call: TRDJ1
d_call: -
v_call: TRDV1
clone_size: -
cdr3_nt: TGTGCTCTTGGGGAACGTTGGCGCAAGGCTGACCCTACGCCATTCTGGGGAGCGGGGTACACCGATAAACTCATCTTT
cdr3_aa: CALGERWRKADPTPFWGAGYTDKLIF

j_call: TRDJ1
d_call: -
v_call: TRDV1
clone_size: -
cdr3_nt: TGTGCTCTTGGTAAGGGGAGTTTCTACTGGGACACTAAAGGGGGGTACACCGATAAACTCATCTTT
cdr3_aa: CALGKGSFYWDTKGGYTDKLIF

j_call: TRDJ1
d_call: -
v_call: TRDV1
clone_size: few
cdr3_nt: TGTGCTCTTGGGGAACTATGCACTTTAAAGTACACCGATAAACTCATCTTT
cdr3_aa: CALGELCTLKYTDKLIF

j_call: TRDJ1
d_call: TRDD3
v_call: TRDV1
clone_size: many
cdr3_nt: TGTGCTCTTGGGGGAATTATTAGTCCCTGGGGGCTCAATACGTACACCGATAAACTCATCTTT
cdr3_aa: CALGGIISPWGLNTYTDKLIF

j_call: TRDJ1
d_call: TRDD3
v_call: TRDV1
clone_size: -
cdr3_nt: TGTGCTCTTGGGGAACTCATCCCTCCCGTTGTACTGGGGGAACCGTACACCGATAAACTCATCTTT
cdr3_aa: CALGELIPPVVLGEPYTDKLIF

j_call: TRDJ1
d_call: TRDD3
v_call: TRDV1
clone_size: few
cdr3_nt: TGTGCTCTTGGGGAACTGGGCACCGGTACTGGGGGCCTCACCGATAAACTCATCTTT
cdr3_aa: CALGELGTGTGGLTDKLIF

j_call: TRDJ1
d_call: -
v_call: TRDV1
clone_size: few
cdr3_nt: TGTGCTCTTGGGGAACTAGACGTTGCTGGGGCTTTGTACACCGATAAACTCATCTTT
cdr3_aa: CALGELDVAGALYTDKLIF

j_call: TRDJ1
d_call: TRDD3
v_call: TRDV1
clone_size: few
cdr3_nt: TGTGCTCTTGGGGACAAGGGCCTGCCAACTGGGGGATATGGACTCATCTTT
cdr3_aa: CALGDKGLPTGGYGLIF

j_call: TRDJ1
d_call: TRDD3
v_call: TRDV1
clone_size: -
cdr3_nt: TGTGCTCTTGGGTCCGATCCGGGGATATGGAGGCATAAACTCATCTTT
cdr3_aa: CALGSDPGIWRHKLIF

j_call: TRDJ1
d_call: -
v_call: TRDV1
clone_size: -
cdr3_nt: TGTGCTCTTGGGGAACGATGGGCTTCCCCGTATTTGGACTTTGATACGTACACCGATAAACTCATCTTT
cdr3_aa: CALGERWASPYLDFDTYTDKLIF

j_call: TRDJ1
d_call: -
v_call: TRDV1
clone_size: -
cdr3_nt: TGTGCTCTTGGGCGGGCGGGGGCTAACACCGATAAACTCATCTTT
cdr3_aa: CALGRAGANTDKLIF

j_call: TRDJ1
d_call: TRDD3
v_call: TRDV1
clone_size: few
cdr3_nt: TGTGCTCTTGGGGAATTTATACTGGGGGATAACTCTAACACCGATAAACTCATCTTT
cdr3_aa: CALGEFILGDNSNTDKLIF

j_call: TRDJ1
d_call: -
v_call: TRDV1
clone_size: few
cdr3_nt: TGTGCTCTTGGGGAACTCCCGATGGGGAGTGCGGGAGCCGATAAACTCATCTTT
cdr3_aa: CALGELPMGSAGADKLIF

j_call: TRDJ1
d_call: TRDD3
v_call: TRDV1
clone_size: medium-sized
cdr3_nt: TGTGCTCTTGGGGAACTACGGACTTTCCTGTCCTTACTGGGGGGTAAACTCATCTTT
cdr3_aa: CALGELRTFLSLLGGKLIF

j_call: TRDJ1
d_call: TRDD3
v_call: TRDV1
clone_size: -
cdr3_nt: TGTGCTCTTCTCGACTGGGGGATACGAGACGGCGGCGATAAACTCATCTTT
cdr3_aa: CALLDWGIRDGGDKLIF

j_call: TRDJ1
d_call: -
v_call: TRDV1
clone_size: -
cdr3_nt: TGTGCTCTTGGGGAACCCCCCCGTGGGATAGAACTTATCTTT
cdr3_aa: CALGEPPRGIELIF

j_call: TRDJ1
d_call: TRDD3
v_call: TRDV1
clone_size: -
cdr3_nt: TGTGCTCTTGGGGAACTAGCGGTCCCCCCAAGATTGCTGGGGGCCATCGGTGGGTCCGATAAACTCATCTTT
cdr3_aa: CALGELAVPPRLLGAIGGSDKLIF

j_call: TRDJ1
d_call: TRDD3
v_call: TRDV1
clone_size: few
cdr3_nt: TGTGCTCTTGGGGAACGGTACATTCGTACTGGGGGCACCGATAAACTCATCTTT
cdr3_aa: CALGERYIRTGGTDKLIF

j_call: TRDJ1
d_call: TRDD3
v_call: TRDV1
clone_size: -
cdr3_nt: TGTGCTCTTGGGGAACAGGGACCCTTCCGTGATGACTGGGGGCCGAACACCGATAAACTCATCTTT
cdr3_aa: CALGEQGPFRDDWGPNTDKLIF

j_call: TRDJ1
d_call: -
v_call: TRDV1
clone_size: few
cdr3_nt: TGTGCTCTTGGGGATCCCGACCCTCCGGCCGTCACCGATAAACTCATCTTT
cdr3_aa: CALGDPDPPAVTDKLIF

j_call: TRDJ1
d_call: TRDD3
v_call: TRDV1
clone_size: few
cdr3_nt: TGCGCTCTTGGGGAACGTGACCTACCTACCTCCACTGGGGGATACGTCCCCGATAAACTCATCTTT
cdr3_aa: CALGERDLPTSTGGYVPDKLIF

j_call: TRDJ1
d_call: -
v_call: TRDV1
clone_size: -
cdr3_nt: TGTGCTCTTGGGGGACAGCCCTACCGTTTGAAACAGTACACCGATAAACTCATCTTT
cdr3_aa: CALGGQPYRLKQYTDKLIF

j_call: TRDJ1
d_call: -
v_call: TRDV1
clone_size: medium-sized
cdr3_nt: TGTGCTCTTGGGGGATTTCGGGGGACTTTAAAACTCATCTTT
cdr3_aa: CALGGFRGTLKLIF

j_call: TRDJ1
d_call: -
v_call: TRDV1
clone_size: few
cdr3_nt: TGTGCTCTTGGGGAACTGTCCTTTCCGGATCCCCAGTACACCGATAAACTCATCTTT
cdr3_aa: CALGELSFPDPQYTDKLIF

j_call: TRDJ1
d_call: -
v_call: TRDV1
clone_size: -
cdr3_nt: TGTGCTCTTGGGGAACTTTCGCGGAGACTCCCGCAACGCACCGATAAACTCATCTTT
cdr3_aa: CALGELSRRLPQRTDKLIF

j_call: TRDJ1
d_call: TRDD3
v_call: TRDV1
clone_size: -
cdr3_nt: TGTGCTCTTGGGGACTCGGGGGATAAGAGGATCATCTTT
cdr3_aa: CALGDSGDKRIIF

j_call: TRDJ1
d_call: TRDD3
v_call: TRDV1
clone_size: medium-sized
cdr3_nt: TGTGCTCTTGGGGAACTCCCTCCTTCCGAACTACTGGGGGATATGGCCGATAAACTCATCTTT
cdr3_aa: CALGELPPSELLGDMADKLIF

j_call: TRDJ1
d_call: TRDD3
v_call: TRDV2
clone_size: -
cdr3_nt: TGTGCCACGTGGGGGGATATCGATAAACTCATCTTT
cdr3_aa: CATWGDIDKLIF

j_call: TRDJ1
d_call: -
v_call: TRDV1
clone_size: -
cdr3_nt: TGTGCTCTTGGGGAACTATCCCTAACCGGTACTGGCTATCATACCGCTCACGATAAACTCATCTTT
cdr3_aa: CALGELSLTGTGYHTAHDKLIF

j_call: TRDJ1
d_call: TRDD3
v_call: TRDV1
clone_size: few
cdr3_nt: TGTGCTCTTGGGGAAATCCGGGCCTTTGTTGGGGGAGAAGTCATCTTT
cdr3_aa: CALGEIRAFVGGEVIF

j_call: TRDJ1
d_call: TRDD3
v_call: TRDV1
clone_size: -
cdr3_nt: TGTGCTCTTGGGGGACTCCTTCCTAAATCAGGTGGGGGATACGCGGTGCACACCGATAAACTCATCTTT
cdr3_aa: CALGGLLPKSGGGYAVHTDKLIF

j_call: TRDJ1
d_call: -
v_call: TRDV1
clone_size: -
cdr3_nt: TGTGCTCTTGGGGAAGGTCCACTACTGGAGCAGTACACCGATAAACTCATCTTT
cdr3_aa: CALGEGPLLEQYTDKLIF

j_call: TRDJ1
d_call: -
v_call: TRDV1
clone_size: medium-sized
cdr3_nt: TGTGCTCTTGGGGAACTACCCCTGCCGGGCGATAAACTCATCTTT
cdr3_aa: CALGELPLPGDKLIF

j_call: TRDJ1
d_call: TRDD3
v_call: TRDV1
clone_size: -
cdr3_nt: TGTGCTCTTGGGAACGGTACTGGGGGACCCTTTAAACTCATCTTT
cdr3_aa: CALGNGTGGPFKLIF

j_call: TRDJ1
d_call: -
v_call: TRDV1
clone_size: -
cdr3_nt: TGTGCTCTTGGGGCCCTCCCGGCCTTCCAAAACCCGGGGACCGATAAACTCATCTTT
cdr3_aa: CALGALPAFQNPGTDKLIF

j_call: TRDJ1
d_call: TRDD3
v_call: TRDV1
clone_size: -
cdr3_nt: TGTGCTCTTGGGGAACCTGTGGGACTGGGGGATATGGGCGGCCCCGCCGATAAACTCATCTTT
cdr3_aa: CALGEPVGLGDMGGPADKLIF

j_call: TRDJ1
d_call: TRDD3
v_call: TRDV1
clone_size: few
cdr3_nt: TGTGCTCTTGGGACCTCTTCCTTTATGTGGGATACGGCCGTGACCGATAAACTCATCTTT
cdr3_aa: CALGTSSFMWDTAVTDKLIF

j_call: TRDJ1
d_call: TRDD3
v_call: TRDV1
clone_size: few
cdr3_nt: TGTGCTCTTGGGGAACTAGTAGTGGTCCTACGTTCCTTTACTGGGGGATACGCGCGAGTCGACGATAAACTCATCTTT
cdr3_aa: CALGELVVVLRSFTGGYARVDDKLIF

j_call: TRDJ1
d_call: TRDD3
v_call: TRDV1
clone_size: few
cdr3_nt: TGTGCTCTTGGGGAATACATAAGGTCCTGGGGGACCACAGATAAACTCATCTTT
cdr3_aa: CALGEYIRSWGTTDKLIF

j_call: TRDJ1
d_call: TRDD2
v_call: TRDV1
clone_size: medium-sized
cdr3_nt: TGTGCTCTTGGTGGGGGGCCTTCCTACGACTGGAAGGTCACCGATAAACTCATCTTT
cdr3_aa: CALGGGPSYDWKVTDKLIF